This T cell receptor (beta chain) was identified in a study of cytotoxic CD8 clonotypes in ibrutinib-treated CLL. Per the germline V gene, CDR1 is SGHRS and CDR2 is YFSETQ. V lost 4 bases, J lost 2 bases, and 9 bases lay in between. The CDR3 length is 13 residues. Sequencing sought depths of 1 in 200,000 to 1 in 1 million T cells. Measured with immunoSEQ multiplex PCR; TCRdb has only the in-frame clones, and not every one. This table holds 150,000 or so clones, about 75% found once. This receptor was taken from a human donor with chronic lymphocytic leukemia. The specimen comprised PBMCs, sampled after 24 months of ibrutinib treatment. The V and J genes are TRBV5-1 and TRBJ2-5; D gene unclear. CDR3 loop: CASSPSDQETQYF. The CDR3 DNA sequence: TGCGCCAGCAGCCCTTCCGATCAAGAGACCCAGTACTTC. Using reference TRBV5-1 and TRBJ2-5 for the parts outside the CDR3, the full variable domain is KAGVTQTPRYLIKTRGQQVTLSCSPISGHRSVSWYQQTPGQGLQFLFEYFSETQRNKGNFPGRFSGRQFSNSRSEMNVSTLELGDSALYLCASSPSDQETQYFGPGTRLLVL.